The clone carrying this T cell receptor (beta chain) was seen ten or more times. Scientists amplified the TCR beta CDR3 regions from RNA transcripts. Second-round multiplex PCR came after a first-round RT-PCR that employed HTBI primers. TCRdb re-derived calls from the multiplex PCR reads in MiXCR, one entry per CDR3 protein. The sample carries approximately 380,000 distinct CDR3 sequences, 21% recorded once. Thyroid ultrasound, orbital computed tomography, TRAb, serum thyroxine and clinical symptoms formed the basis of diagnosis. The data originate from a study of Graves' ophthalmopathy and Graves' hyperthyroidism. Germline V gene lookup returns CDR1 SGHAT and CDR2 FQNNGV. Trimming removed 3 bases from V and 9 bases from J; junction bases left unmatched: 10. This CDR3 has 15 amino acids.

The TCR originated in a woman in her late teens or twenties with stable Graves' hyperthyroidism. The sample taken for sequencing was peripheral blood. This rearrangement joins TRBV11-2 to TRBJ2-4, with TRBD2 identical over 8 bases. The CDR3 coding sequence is TGTGCCAGCAGCTTCCGAGGAGCGGGAGCGGGCATTCAGTACTTC. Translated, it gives CASSFRGAGAGIQYF.